The present T cell receptor (beta chain) was sequenced within a study of cytomegalovirus exposure and HLA in healthy donors. Regarding this clone: Its specificity is unknown.

It was with 60 Vbeta and 13 Jbeta primers that the PCR ran. The protocol was immunoSEQ multiplex PCR, while the TCRdb copy is restricted to in-frame clones and leaves out a portion. Of approximately 60,000 clones listed, about 83% were seen once; the top ten hold approximately 4.3%. Findings of the study overall: Overall, approximately 150 TCR beta chains were annotated as cytomegalovirus-associated.

This CDR3 has 14 amino acids. Germline values: CDR1 LNHDA, CDR2 SQIVND (reference sequence). The ends lost 6 bases at V and 1 base at J; junction bases unmatched: 3. The source is a man aged 25 to 40 in good health and CMV-seronegative. The rearrangement joins TRBV19 to TRBJ2-7, with TRBD1 matching over 10 bases. The sequenced sample consisted of PBMCs. The CDR3 DNA reads TGTGCCAGTAGAAGGGACAGGGGTTCCTACGAGCAGTACTTC. This sequence encodes CASRRDRGSYEQYF.